The rows below give T cell receptor beta chains drawn from one sample of a study of cytomegalovirus exposure and HLA in healthy donors. Sequencing was performed with immunoSEQ multiplex PCR; in TCRdb, only in-frame clones are kept and a portion is missing. This table holds 98,000 or so clones, roughly four fifths found once. Sample: PBMCs. Receptors originate from a female donor in good health and CMV-seronegative. The CDR3 runs from the conserved cysteine through the conserved F or W. D genes are given only for firm matches. Some rows mark clone size as missing; the rest say once, few, many or name a class of expanded clone.

j_gene: TRBJ1-5
d_gene: -
abundance: -
v_gene: TRBV9
CDR3nt: TGTGCCAGCAGCGTAGAGGGGGTAAATCAGCCCCAGCATTTT
CDR3aa: CASSVEGVNQPQHF

j_gene: TRBJ1-2
d_gene: TRBD1
abundance: -
v_gene: TRBV10-2
CDR3nt: TGCGCCAGCAGTCGCGGGACAGGGGTGGCTAACTATGGCTACACCTTC
CDR3aa: CASSRGTGVANYGYTF

j_gene: TRBJ2-7
d_gene: TRBD1
abundance: few
v_gene: TRBV5-5
CDR3nt: TGTGCCAGCAGCTTGGGGGGTGACAGGGCCTACGAGCAGTACTTC
CDR3aa: CASSLGGDRAYEQYF

j_gene: TRBJ2-7
d_gene: -
abundance: -
v_gene: TRBV6-1
CDR3nt: TGTGCCAGCAGTCTGGGAGGCGAGGGTCCCTACGAGCAGTACTTC
CDR3aa: CASSLGGEGPYEQYF

j_gene: TRBJ2-5
d_gene: TRBD1
abundance: -
v_gene: TRBV27
CDR3nt: TGTGCCAGCAGTCCCCTCGACAGGGGAGCAGAAGAGACCCAGTACTTC
CDR3aa: CASSPLDRGAEETQYF

j_gene: TRBJ2-7
d_gene: -
abundance: -
v_gene: TRBV20-1
CDR3nt: TGCAGTGCTAGTAATACCTACGAGCAGTACTTC
CDR3aa: CSASNTYEQYF

j_gene: TRBJ2-6
d_gene: TRBD1
abundance: -
v_gene: TRBV7-3
CDR3nt: TGTGCCAGCAGCCTATGGGACAGGGGAGCTGGGGCCAACGTCCTGACTTTC
CDR3aa: CASSLWDRGAGANVLTF

j_gene: TRBJ1-2
d_gene: -
abundance: -
v_gene: TRBV7-9
CDR3nt: TGTGCCAGCAGCGAGGCGAGAGGCGGATCGGGCTTAGCGGGTGGCTACACCTTC
CDR3aa: CASSEARGGSGLAGGYTF

j_gene: TRBJ1-1
d_gene: TRBD1
abundance: -
v_gene: TRBV7-3
CDR3nt: TGTGCCAGCAGCTCCGACTCGACAGGGAATGGGGGCACTGAAGCTTTCTTT
CDR3aa: CASSSDSTGNGGTEAFF

j_gene: TRBJ1-6
d_gene: -
abundance: -
v_gene: TRBV9
CDR3nt: TGTGCCAGCAGCGTAGGAGGGTTCGGTTCACCCCTCCACTTT
CDR3aa: CASSVGGFGSPLHF

j_gene: TRBJ2-3
d_gene: TRBD2
abundance: -
v_gene: TRBV19
CDR3nt: TGTGCCAGTAGTATAACGCTAGCGGGAGAGGGAAATACGCAGTATTTT
CDR3aa: CASSITLAGEGNTQYF

j_gene: TRBJ2-7
d_gene: -
abundance: -
v_gene: TRBV11-2
CDR3nt: TGTGCCAGCAGCAATCCTCTCTTCTCCCCCTCCTACGAGCAGTACTTC
CDR3aa: CASSNPLFSPSYEQYF

j_gene: TRBJ2-7
d_gene: TRBD2
abundance: -
v_gene: TRBV20-1
CDR3nt: TGCAGTGCTAGCGGGGGGGGCGAGCAGTACTTC
CDR3aa: CSASGGGEQYF

j_gene: TRBJ1-1
d_gene: TRBD1
abundance: -
v_gene: TRBV6-6
CDR3nt: TGTGCCAGCAGGGCAACAGGGGGTGCGTCGAGCACTGAAGCTTTCTTT
CDR3aa: CASRATGGASSTEAFF

j_gene: TRBJ2-5
d_gene: TRBD1
abundance: -
v_gene: TRBV6-5
CDR3nt: TGTGCCAGCAGTTACAGACAGGGGGGGGAGACCCAGTACTTC
CDR3aa: CASSYRQGGETQYF

j_gene: TRBJ1-1
d_gene: TRBD1
abundance: -
v_gene: TRBV6-4
CDR3nt: TGTGCCAGCAGGCGGGACAGGGCGAACACTGAAGCTTTCTTT
CDR3aa: CASRRDRANTEAFF

j_gene: TRBJ2-1
d_gene: -
abundance: -
v_gene: TRBV7-2
CDR3nt: TGTGCCAGCAGCCACATCTCGGACAAGGTATCATACAATGAGCAGTTCTTC
CDR3aa: CASSHISDKVSYNEQFF

j_gene: TRBJ2-5
d_gene: TRBD1
abundance: -
v_gene: TRBV5-1
CDR3nt: TGCGCCAGCAGCCCCGGGACAGGGGTTTCGGAGACCCAGTACTTC
CDR3aa: CASSPGTGVSETQYF

j_gene: TRBJ2-7
d_gene: TRBD2
abundance: -
v_gene: TRBV29-1
CDR3nt: TGCAGCGTTGAAGGGGTTAGGACTAGCGGGAGTTTGGGCGAGCAGTACTTC
CDR3aa: CSVEGVRTSGSLGEQYF

j_gene: TRBJ2-1
d_gene: TRBD2
abundance: -
v_gene: TRBV4-3
CDR3nt: TGCGCCAGCAGCCAAGGGGCGGCTAGCGGGAGTTGGGTCTACAATGAGCAGTTCTTC
CDR3aa: CASSQGAASGSWVYNEQFF

j_gene: TRBJ1-2
d_gene: TRBD1
abundance: -
v_gene: TRBV2
CDR3nt: TGTGCCACTGTGGACAGGGGGCCTAACTATGGCTACACCTTC
CDR3aa: CATVDRGPNYGYTF

j_gene: TRBJ1-1
d_gene: -
abundance: -
v_gene: TRBV11-2
CDR3nt: TGTGCCAGCAGCTTAGATCTATCTCAGAACACTGAAGCTTTCTTT
CDR3aa: CASSLDLSQNTEAFF

j_gene: TRBJ1-1
d_gene: TRBD1
abundance: -
v_gene: TRBV4-1
CDR3nt: TGCGCCAGCAGCCGAGGACAGGGGAACACTGAAGCTTTCTTT
CDR3aa: CASSRGQGNTEAFF

j_gene: TRBJ2-1
d_gene: TRBD2
abundance: -
v_gene: TRBV11-2
CDR3nt: TGTGCCAGCAGCTTAGGGGCGGGAGACCCCTACAATGAGCAGTTCTTC
CDR3aa: CASSLGAGDPYNEQFF

j_gene: TRBJ2-6
d_gene: -
abundance: -
v_gene: TRBV19
CDR3nt: TGTGCCAGTAGCAAGGGAGCTGGGGCCAACGTCCTGACTTTC
CDR3aa: CASSKGAGANVLTF

j_gene: TRBJ1-5
d_gene: TRBD1
abundance: -
v_gene: TRBV2
CDR3nt: TGTGCCAGCAGGGGGACAGGGTATAGCAATCAGCCCCAGCATTTT
CDR3aa: CASRGTGYSNQPQHF

j_gene: TRBJ2-7
d_gene: TRBD1
abundance: once
v_gene: TRBV29-1
CDR3nt: TGCAGCGCCCTGACAGGGCGCTCCTACGAGCAGTACTTC
CDR3aa: CSALTGRSYEQYF

j_gene: TRBJ2-7
d_gene: TRBD1
abundance: -
v_gene: TRBV10-3
CDR3nt: TGTGCCATCAGTGAGTCCAGGGGAGGACAGGGTGGCTACGAGCAGTACTTC
CDR3aa: CAISESRGGQGGYEQYF

j_gene: TRBJ2-7
d_gene: TRBD1
abundance: -
v_gene: TRBV6-5
CDR3nt: TGTGCCAGCAGCTCCGGGACAGGGTCGAACGAGCAGTACTTC
CDR3aa: CASSSGTGSNEQYF

j_gene: TRBJ2-2
d_gene: TRBD1
abundance: -
v_gene: TRBV5-1
CDR3nt: TGCGCCAGCAGCTTGGGACAGGGGCACCGGGGAGCTGTTTTT
CDR3aa: CASSLGQGHRGAVF